This T cell receptor (beta chain) is drawn from a study of blood T cell repertoires in COVID-19. Study as a whole: T cells, B-cell-depleted T cells, or PBMCs provided the cDNA or gDNA that served as material.

Repertoires were generated with immunoSEQ multiplex PCR, while TCRdb's copy carries only in-frame clones and drops some. Of 250,000 to 300,000 clones listed, around 82% are singletons. This CDR3 contains 13 residues. In germline, CDR1 is LNHDA, CDR2 SQIVND (reference sequence). The germline V and J ends were trimmed by 3 bases and 2 bases, with 5 bases remaining between them. The TCR comes from a woman aged 18-35 years with acute or convalescent COVID-19. The rearrangement uses TRBV19 and TRBJ2-1; D gene ambiguous. Sequenced material: peripheral blood. The CDR3 nucleotides are TGTGCCAGTAGTATGCTACCCTACAATGAGCAGTTCTTC. Translation gives CASSMLPYNEQFF. Using reference TRBV19 and TRBJ2-1 for the parts outside the CDR3, the full variable domain is DGGITQSPKYLFRKEGQNVTLSCEQNLNHDAMYWYRQDPGQGLRLIYYSQIVNDFQKGDIAEGYSVSREKKESFPLTVTSAQKNPTAFYLCASSMLPYNEQFFGPGTRLTVL.